This TCR beta chain was sequenced for a study of OX40 agonist ivuxolimab in advanced cancers. For the study at large: 30% to 40% of patients had received prior checkpoint inhibitor therapy.

General study points: Relatively little clonal expansion, among the lowest observed, appeared in partial responders at 0.1-3.0 mg/kg. Normalized T-cell clonal expansion was also low in a subset of nonresponders.

Patients who had autoimmune disease history or got systemic immunosuppression were left out. Of note for this clone: Its target is unknown.

The protocol was immunoSEQ multiplex PCR, while the TCRdb copy is restricted to in-frame clones and leaves out a portion. Of more than 25,000 clones in the sample, roughly 87% were seen once. The CDR3 spans 16 residues. The V end lost 1 base, the J end lost 2 bases, and 12 bases lay between the germline ends. Germline V gives CDR1 SNHLY, CDR2 FYNNEI. V gene TRBV2 combines with J gene TRBJ2-1; TRBD2 might be the D (6 bases). The sample here was CD4+ or CD8+ T cells sorted from blood, taken in a trial of the OX40 agonist ivuxolimab. The receptor was isolated from an adult with an advanced solid tumor such as melanoma, head and neck, liver or kidney cancer. The DNA for the CDR3 is TGTGCCAGCAGTGAAGGGGCGGGGCTGACCTACAATGAGCAGTTCTTC. Translating gives CASSEGAGLTYNEQFF. The variable domain in full, with the rest retrieved from reference TRBV2 and TRBJ2-1, is EPEVTQTPSHQVTQMGQEVILRCVPISNHLYFYWYRQILGQKVEFLVSFYNNEISEKSEIFDDQFSVERPDGSNFTLKIRSTKLEDSAMYFCASSEGAGLTYNEQFFGPGTRLTVL.